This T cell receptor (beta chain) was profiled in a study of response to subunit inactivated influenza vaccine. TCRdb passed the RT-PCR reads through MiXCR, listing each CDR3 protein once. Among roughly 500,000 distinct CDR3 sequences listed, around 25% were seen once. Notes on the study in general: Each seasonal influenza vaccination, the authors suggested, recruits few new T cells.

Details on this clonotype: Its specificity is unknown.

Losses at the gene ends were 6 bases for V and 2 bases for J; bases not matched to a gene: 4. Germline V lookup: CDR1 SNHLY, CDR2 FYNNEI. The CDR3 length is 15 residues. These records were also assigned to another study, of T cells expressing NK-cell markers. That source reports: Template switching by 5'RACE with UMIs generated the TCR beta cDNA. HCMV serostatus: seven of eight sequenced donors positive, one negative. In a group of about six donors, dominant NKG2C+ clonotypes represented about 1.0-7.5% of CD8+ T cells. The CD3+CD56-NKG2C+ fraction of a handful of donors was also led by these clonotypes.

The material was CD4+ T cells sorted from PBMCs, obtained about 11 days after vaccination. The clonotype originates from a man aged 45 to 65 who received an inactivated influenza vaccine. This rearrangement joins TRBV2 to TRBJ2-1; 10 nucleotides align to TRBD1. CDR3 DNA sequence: TGTGCCAGCAGGGTCGACAGGGGGCCCTACAATGAGCAGTTCTTC. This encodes CASRVDRGPYNEQFF.